Sequencing of this T cell receptor (beta chain) was carried out in a study of T cell responses to AZD1222 COVID-19 vaccine. Germline V CDR1 and CDR2: LGHDT, YNNKEL (reference sequence). This CDR3 contains 14 residues. Method: immunoSEQ multiplex PCR; TCRdb's copy keeps in-frame clones and lacks some. The ten top clones account for around 2.4%, within a sample of about 140,000 clones. With respect to this clone: Antigen unknown. Mismatch with germline at one junction end may stem from a read error.

Points from the study as a whole: Spike-wide vaccine-associated CD4 TCRs dominated at 160-218 and 743-854. Donors were mostly white British, more females; clonal diversity possibly underestimated. The repertoires were collected only after the peak T cell response.

This clonotype was obtained from an adult in good health. The chain links TRBV3-1 (or the pseudogene TRBV3-2) to TRBJ2-7; the D gene is possibly TRBD2 (6 bases). The sample comprised peripheral blood. The CDR3 DNA reads as TGTGCCAGCAGCCAACGCCGTCGCGGGGTCGAGCAGTGCTTC. Amino acids: CASSQRRRGVEQCF.